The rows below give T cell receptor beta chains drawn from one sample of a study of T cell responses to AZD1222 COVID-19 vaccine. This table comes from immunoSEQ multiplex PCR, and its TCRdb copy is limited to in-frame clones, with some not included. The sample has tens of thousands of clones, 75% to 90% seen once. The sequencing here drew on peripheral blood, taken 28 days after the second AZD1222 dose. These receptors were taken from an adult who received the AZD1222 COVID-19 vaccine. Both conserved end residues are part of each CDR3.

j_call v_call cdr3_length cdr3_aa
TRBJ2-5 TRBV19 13 CASAQRGGETQYF
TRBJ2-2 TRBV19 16 CASHVPGGTNTGELFF
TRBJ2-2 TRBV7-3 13 CASSLLGTGELFF
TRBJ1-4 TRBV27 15 CASSRTGAGNEKLFF
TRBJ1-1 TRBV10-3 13 CAINGGVGTEAFF
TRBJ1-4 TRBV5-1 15 CASSLNRAVNEKLFF
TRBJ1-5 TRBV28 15 CASSLRTVSNQPQHF
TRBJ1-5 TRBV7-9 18 CASSKTTRGPISLGPQHF
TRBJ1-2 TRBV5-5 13 CASSLRRDYGYTF
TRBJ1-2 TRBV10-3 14 CAITEGRTNYGYTF
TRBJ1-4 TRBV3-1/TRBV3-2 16 CASSQGGQGLNEKLFF
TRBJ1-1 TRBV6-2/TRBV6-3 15 CASSLTGAMNTEAFF
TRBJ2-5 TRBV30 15 CAWSDMTTYQETQYF
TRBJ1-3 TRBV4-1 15 CASSQNREIGNTIYF
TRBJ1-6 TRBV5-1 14 CASSSRWSDSPLHF
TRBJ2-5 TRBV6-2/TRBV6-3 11 CASSYSAAQYF
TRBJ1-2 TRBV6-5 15 CASNGGGPQGYGYTF
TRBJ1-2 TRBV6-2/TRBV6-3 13 CASSLTGGYGYTF
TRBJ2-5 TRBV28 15 CASKGAWGVGETQYF
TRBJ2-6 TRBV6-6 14 CASGDPSGANVLTF
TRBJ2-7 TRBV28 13 CASSGTNSYEQYF
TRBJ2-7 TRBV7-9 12 CASSHSSYEQYF
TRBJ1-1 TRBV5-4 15 CASSLGLGGRAEAFF
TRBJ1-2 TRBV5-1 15 CASSLDQGAYYGYTF
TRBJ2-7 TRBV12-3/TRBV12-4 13 CASSLGTGLEQYF
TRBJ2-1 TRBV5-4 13 CASSLTRGPEQFF
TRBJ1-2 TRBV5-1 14 CASSSDRADHGYTF
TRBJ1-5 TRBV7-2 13 CATSPQGNQPQHF
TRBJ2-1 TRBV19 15 CASSIVGLDYNEQFF
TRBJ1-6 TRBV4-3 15 CASSQGNIPNSPLHF
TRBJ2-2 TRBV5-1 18 CASSLTFGQGVNTGELFF
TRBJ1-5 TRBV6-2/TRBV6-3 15 CASSYSSGYNQPQHF
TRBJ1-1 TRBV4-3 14 CASSQALLNTEAFF
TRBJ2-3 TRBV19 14 CASSRGIPPDTQYF
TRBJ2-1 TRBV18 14 CASSPGEKYNEQFF
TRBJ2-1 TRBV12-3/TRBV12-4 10 CASSRYEQFF
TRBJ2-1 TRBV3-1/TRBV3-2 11 CASSQGAEQFF
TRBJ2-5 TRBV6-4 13 CASSEPVQETQYF
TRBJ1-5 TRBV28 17 CASSSSVGTFGNQPQHF
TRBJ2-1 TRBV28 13 CASSVADDRIQFF
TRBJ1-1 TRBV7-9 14 CASRSVRAGTEAFF
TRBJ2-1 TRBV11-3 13 CASSLDGNERQFF